The T cell receptor beta chain under discussion was sequenced for a study of blood T cell repertoires in COVID-19. CDR3 length: 14 residues. Trimming removed 6 bases from V and 8 bases from J; junction bases left unmatched: 6. Germline V gives CDR1 MNHEY, CDR2 SVGAGI. The table came from immunoSEQ multiplex PCR; TCRdb's copy has only in-frame clones and leaves some out. This sample has more than 250,000 clones, with approximately 91% found just once. The rearrangement joins TRBV6-5 to TRBJ1-4, with 10 bases aligning to TRBD1. The receptor was derived from a human donor in a cohort sampled during active COVID-19. The material sequenced was peripheral blood. The CDR3 nucleotides are TGTGCCAGCAGGCGACAGGGGGCGCGGGAAAAACTGTTTTTT. It is translated as CASRRQGAREKLFF.